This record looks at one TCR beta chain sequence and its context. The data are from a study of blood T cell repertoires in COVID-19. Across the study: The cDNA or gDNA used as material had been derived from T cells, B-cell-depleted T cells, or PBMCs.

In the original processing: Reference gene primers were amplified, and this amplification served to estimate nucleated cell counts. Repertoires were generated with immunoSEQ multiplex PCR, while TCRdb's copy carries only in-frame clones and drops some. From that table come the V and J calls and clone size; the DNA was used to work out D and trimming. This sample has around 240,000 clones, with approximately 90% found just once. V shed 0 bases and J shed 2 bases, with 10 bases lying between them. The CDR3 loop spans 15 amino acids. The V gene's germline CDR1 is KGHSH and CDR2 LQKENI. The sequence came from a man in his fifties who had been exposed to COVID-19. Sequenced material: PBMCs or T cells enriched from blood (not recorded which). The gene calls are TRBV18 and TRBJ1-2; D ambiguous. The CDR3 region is CASSPPKQSNYGYTF. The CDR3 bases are TGTGCCAGCTCACCACCTAAACAGTCGAACTATGGCTACACCTTC.